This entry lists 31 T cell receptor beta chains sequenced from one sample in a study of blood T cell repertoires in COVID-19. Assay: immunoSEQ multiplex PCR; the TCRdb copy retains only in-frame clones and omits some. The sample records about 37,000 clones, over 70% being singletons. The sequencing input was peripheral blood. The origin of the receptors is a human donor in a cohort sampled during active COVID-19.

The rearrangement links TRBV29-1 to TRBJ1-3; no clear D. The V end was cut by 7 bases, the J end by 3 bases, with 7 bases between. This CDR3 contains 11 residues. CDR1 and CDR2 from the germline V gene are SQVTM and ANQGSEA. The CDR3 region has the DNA TGCAGCGCCTCGGTTGGAAACACCATATATTTT. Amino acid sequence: CSASVGNTIYF.

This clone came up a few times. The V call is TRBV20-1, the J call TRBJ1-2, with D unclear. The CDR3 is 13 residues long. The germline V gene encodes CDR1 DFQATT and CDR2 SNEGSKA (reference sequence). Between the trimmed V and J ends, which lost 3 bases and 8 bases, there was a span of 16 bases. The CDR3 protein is CSASGSPGRGYTF. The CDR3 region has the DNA TGCAGTGCTAGTGGGTCCCCGGGAAGGGGCTACACCTTC.

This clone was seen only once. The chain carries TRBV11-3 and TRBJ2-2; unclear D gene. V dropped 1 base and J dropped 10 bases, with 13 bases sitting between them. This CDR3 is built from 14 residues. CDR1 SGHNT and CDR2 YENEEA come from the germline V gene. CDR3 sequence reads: CASSLGGSKEELFF. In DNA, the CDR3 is TGTGCCAGCAGCTTAGGAGGTAGTAAGGAGGAGCTGTTTTTT. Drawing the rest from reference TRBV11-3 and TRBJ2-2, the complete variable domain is EAGVVQSPRYKIIEKKQPVAFWCNPISGHNTLYWYLQNLGQGPELLIRYENEEAVDDSQLPKDRFSAERLKGVDSTLKIQPAELGDSAVYLCASSLGGSKEELFFGEGSRLTVL.

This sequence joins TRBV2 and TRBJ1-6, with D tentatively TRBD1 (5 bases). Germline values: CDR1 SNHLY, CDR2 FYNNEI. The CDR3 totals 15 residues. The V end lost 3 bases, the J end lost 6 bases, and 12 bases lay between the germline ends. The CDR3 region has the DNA TGTGCCAGCAGTGATTGGGCAGGGCCTAATTCACCCCTCCACTTT. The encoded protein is CASSDWAGPNSPLHF. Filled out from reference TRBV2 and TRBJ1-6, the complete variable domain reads EPEVTQTPSHQVTQMGQEVILRCVPISNHLYFYWYRQILGQKVEFLVSFYNNEISEKSEIFDDQFSVERPDGSNFTLKIRSTKLEDSAMYFCASSDWAGPNSPLHFGNGTRLTVT.

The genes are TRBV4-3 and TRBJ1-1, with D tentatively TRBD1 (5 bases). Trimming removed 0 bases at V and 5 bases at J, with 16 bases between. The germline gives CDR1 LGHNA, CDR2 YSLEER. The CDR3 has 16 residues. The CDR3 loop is CASSQEVPGMGTEAFF. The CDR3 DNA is TGCGCCAGCAGCCAAGAGGTCCCAGGGATGGGAACTGAAGCTTTCTTT.

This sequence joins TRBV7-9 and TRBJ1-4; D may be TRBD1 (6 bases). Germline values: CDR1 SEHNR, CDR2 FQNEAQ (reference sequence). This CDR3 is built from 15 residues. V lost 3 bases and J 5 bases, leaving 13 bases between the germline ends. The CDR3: CASSLTRTVNEKLFF. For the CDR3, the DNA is TGTGCCAGCAGCTTGACCCGGACAGTCAATGAAAAACTGTTTTTT.

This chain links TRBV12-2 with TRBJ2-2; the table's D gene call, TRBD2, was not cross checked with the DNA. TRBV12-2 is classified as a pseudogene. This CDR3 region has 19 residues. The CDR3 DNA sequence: TGTGCAAGTCGCTTACATATCACGGAGCCAAGCGCGAACACCGGGGAGCTGTTTTTT. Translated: CASRLHITEPSANTGELFF.

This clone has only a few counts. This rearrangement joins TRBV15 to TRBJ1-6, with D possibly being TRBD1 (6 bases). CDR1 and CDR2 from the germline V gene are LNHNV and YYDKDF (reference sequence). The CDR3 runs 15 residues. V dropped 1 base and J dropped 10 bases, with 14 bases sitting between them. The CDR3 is CATSRARSGESPLHF. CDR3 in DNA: TGTGCCACCAGCAGAGCCAGATCAGGGGAGTCACCCCTCCACTTT.

CDR3 amino acids: CASSKRTGERLSNQPQHF. The CDR3 DNA is TGTGCCAGTAGCAAACGGACAGGGGAAAGGTTGAGCAATCAGCCCCAGCATTTT. The chain joins TRBV19 to TRBJ1-5; 9 bases align to TRBD1. This CDR3 comprises 18 residues. In germline, CDR1 is LNHDA, CDR2 SQIVND (reference sequence). V trimming: 6 bases; J trimming: 1 base; junction bases outside the gene matches: 13.

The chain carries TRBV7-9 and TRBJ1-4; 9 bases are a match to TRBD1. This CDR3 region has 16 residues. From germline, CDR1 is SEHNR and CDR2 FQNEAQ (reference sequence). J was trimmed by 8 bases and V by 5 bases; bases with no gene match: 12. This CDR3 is CASSTNRGRDPEKLFF. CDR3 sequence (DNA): TGTGCCAGCAGCACTAACAGGGGGCGAGATCCCGAAAAACTGTTTTTT.

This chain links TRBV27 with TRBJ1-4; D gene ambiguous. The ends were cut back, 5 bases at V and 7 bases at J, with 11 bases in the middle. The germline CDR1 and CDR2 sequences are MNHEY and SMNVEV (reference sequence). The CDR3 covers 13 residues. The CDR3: CASSPRFSEKLFF. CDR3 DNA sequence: TGTGCCAGCAGTCCCCGTTTCTCTGAAAAACTGTTTTTT.

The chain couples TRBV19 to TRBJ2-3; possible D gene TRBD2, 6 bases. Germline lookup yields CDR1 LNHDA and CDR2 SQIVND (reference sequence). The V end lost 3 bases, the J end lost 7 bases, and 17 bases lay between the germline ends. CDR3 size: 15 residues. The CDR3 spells CASSIGGAVTYTQYF. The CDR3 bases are TGTGCCAGTAGTATTGGAGGGGCCGTAACATATACGCAGTATTTT.

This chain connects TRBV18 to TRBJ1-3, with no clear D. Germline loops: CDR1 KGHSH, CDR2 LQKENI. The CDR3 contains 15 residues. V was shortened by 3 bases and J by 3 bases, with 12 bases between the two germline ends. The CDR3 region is CASSPEYSFGNTIYF. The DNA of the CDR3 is TGTGCCAGCTCACCCGAATACAGCTTTGGAAACACCATATATTTT.

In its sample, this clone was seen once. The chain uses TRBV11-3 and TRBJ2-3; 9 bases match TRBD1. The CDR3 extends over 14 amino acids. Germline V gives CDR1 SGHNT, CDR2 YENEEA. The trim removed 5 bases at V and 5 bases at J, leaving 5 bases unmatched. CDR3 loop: CASSHRDREDTQYF. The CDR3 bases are TGTGCCAGCAGCCACCGGGACAGGGAAGATACGCAGTATTTT. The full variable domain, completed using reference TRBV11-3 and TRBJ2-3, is EAGVVQSPRYKIIEKKQPVAFWCNPISGHNTLYWYLQNLGQGPELLIRYENEEAVDDSQLPKDRFSAERLKGVDSTLKIQPAELGDSAVYLCASSHRDREDTQYFGPGTRLTVL.

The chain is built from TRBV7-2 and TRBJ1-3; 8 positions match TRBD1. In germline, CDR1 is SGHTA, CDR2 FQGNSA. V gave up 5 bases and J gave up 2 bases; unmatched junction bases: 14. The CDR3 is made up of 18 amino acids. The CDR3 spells CASSPYRTGPGTGNTIYF. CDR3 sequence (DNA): TGTGCCAGCAGCCCCTACCGGACAGGGCCCGGGACTGGAAACACCATATATTTT.

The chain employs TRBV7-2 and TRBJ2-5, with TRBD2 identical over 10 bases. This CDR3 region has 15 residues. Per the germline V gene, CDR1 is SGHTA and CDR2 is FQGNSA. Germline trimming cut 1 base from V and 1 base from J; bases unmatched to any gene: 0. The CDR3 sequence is CASSLGLAGQETQYF. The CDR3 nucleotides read TGTGCCAGCAGCTTAGGACTAGCGGGCCAAGAGACCCAGTACTTC. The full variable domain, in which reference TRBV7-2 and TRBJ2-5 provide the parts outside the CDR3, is GAGVSQSPSNKVTEKGKDVELRCDPISGHTALYWYRQSLGQGLEFLIYFQGNSAPDKSGLPSDRFSAERTGGSVSTLTIQRTQQEDSAVYLCASSLGLAGQETQYFGPGTRLLVL.

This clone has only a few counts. This CDR3 is CASSYNMPGGTGELFF. The CDR3, as DNA: TGCGCCAGCAGCTACAATATGCCAGGGGGCACCGGGGAGCTGTTTTTT. The chain has TRBV5-1 and TRBJ2-2, with 7 bases identical to TRBD1. Trimming removed 3 bases from V and 4 bases from J; junction bases left unmatched: 9. Per the germline V gene, CDR1 is SGHRS and CDR2 is YFSETQ. The CDR3 length is 16 residues.

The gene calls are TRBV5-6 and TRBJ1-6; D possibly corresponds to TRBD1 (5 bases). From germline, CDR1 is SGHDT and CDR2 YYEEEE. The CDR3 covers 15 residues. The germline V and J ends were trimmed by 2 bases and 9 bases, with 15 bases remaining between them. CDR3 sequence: CASSLLSYGGSPLHF. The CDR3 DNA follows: TGTGCCAGCAGCTTACTCAGCTACGGGGGTTCACCCCTCCACTTT.

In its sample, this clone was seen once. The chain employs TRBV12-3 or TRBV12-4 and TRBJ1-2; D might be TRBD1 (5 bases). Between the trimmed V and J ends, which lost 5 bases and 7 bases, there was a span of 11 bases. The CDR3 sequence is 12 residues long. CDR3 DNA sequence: TGTGCCAGCAGTCTCGGGACTCTTGGCTACACCTTC. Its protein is CASSLGTLGYTF.

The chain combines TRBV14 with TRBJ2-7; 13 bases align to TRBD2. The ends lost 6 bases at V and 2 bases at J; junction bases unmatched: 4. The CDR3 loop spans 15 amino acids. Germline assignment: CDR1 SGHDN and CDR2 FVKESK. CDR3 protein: CASSRTSGSTYEQYF. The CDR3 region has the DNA TGTGCCAGCAGTCGGACTAGCGGGAGCACCTACGAGCAGTACTTC. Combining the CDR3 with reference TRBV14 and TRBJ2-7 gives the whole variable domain EAGVTQFPSHSVIEKGQTVTLRCDPISGHDNLYWYRRVMGKEIKFLLHFVKESKQDESGMPNNRFLAERTGGTYSTLKVQPAELEDSGVYFCASSRTSGSTYEQYFGPGTRLTVT.

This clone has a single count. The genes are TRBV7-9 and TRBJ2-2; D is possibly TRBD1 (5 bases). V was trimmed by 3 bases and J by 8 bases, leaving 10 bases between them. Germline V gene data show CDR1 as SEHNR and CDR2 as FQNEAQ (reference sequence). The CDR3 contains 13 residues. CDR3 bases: TGTGCCAGCAGCTTGTGGGGCTTGGGGGAGCTGTTTTTT. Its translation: CASSLWGLGELFF.

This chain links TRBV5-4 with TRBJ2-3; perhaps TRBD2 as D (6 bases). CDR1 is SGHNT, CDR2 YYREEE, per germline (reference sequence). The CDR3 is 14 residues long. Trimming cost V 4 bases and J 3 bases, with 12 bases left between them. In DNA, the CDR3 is TGTGCCAGCAGCCGGCGGGGCCCGACAGATACGCAGTATTTT. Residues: CASSRRGPTDTQYF.

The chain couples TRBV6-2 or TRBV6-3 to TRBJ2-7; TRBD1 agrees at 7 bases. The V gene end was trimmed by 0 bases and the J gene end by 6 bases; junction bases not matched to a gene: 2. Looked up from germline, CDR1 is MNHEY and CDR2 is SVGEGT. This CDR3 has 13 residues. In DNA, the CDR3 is TGTGCCAGCAGTTACTCGAGGGACAGCGAGCAGTACTTC. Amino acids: CASSYSRDSEQYF.

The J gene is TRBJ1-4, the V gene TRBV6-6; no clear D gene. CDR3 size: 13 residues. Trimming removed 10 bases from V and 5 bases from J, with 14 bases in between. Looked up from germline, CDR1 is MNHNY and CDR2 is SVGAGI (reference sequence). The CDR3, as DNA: TGTGCCACCCGAGCGGGCAACAATGAAAAACTGTTTTTT. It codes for CATRAGNNEKLFF.

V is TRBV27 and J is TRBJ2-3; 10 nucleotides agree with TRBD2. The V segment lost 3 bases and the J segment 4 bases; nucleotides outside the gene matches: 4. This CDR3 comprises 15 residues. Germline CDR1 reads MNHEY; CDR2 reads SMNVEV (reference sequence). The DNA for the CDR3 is TGTGCCAGCAGTTTGGGTAGCGGGAGGTCAGATACGCAGTATTTT. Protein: CASSLGSGRSDTQYF.

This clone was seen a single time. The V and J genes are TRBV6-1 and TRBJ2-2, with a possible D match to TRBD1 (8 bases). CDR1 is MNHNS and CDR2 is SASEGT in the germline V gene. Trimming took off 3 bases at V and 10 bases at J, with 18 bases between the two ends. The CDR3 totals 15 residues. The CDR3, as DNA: TGTGCCAGCAGTGACGGACAGGGAGGGTATGAGGAGCTGTTTTTT. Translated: CASSDGQGGYEELFF.

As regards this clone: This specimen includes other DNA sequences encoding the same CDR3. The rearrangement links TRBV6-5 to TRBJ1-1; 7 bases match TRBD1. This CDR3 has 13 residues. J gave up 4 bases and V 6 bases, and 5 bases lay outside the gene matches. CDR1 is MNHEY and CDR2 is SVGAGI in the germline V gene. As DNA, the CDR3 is TGTGCCAGCAGACTTACAGGGGCCACTGAAGCTTTCTTT. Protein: CASRLTGATEAFF.

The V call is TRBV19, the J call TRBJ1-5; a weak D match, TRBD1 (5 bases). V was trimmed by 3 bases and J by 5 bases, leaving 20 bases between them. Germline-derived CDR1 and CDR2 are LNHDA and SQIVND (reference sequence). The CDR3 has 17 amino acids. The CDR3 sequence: CASSIRTRSLGDQPQHF. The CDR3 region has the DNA TGTGCCAGTAGTATCCGGACACGAAGCTTAGGGGATCAGCCCCAGCATTTT.

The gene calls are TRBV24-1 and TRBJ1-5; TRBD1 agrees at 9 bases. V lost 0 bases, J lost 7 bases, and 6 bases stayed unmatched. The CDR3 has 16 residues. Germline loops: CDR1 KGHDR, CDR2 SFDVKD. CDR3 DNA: TGTGCCACCAGTGATTTGCCGGGACAGGGATGGCAGCCCCAGCATTTT. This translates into CATSDLPGQGWQPQHF.

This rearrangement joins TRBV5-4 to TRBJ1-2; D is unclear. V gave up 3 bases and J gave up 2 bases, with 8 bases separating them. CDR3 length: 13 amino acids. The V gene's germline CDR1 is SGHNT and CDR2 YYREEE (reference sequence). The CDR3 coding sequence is TGTGCCAGCAGCTCGACATGGAACTATGGCTACACCTTC. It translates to CASSSTWNYGYTF.

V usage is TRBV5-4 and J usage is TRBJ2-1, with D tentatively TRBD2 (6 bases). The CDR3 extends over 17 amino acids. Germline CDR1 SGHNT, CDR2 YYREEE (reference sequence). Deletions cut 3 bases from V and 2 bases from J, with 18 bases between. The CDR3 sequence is CASSSPMGGEAYNEQFF. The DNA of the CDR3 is TGTGCCAGCAGCTCCCCGATGGGGGGAGAGGCCTACAATGAGCAGTTCTTC.